What follows are 22 T cell receptor beta chains derived from one specimen sequenced in a study of blood T cell repertoires in COVID-19 (TCRdb year 2020). The method behind the library was the immunoSEQ multiplex PCR assay. TCRdb retrieved this table from immuneACCESS and kept in-frame rearrangements only. Not all clones are present; in checked studies, unresolved V genes account for under half, and no reason is known for the remainder. The sample records over 90,000 clones, nearly 90% of which are singletons. The ten largest make up around 2% of the sample. Sequenced input: peripheral blood. The receptors were gathered from a man aged 50-60 years with active COVID-19.

The table lists this clone with a count of one. The chain uses TRBV21-1 and TRBJ2-5; the D call of TRBD2 is as the table states it, not checked on the DNA. TRBV21-1 corresponds to a pseudogene. This CDR3 comprises 17 residues. CDR3 nucleotides: TGTGCCAGCAGCAAGGGGCTAGCGGGGGGTCATCAAGAGACCCAGTACTTC. Protein: CASSKGLAGGHQETQYF.

V is TRBV12-3 or TRBV12-4 and J is TRBJ1-1, with 8 bases aligning to TRBD1. The CDR3 runs to 12 residues. V lost 5 bases to trimming and J lost 7 bases; unmatched junction nucleotides: 3. DNA for the CDR3: TGTGCCAGCAGTACCGACAGGGGTGAAGCTTTCTTT. This gives the protein CASSTDRGEAFF.

The chain combines TRBV30 with TRBJ1-1; perhaps TRBD1 as D (6 bases). V lost 6 bases and J lost 4, with 12 bases in between. This CDR3 has 12 amino acids. Germline V gives CDR1 GTSNPN, CDR2 SVGIG (reference sequence). In DNA, the CDR3 is TGTGCCTGTGGACCCAGGGGCACTGAAGCTTTCTTT. It specifies CACGPRGTEAFF.

This chain uses TRBV6-5 with TRBJ1-1; no clear D. CDR3 length equals 14 residues. Per germline, CDR1 MNHEY and CDR2 SVGAGI. With 2 bases removed from V and 1 base from J, the gap between germline ends came to 8 bases. CDR3 loop: CASSYVDTNTEAFF. The CDR3 DNA follows: TGTGCCAGCAGTTACGTCGACACGAACACTGAAGCTTTCTTT.

Comment on this clone: One end of the junction fails to match germline, which may point to a read error. The genes are TRBV11-3 and TRBJ2-7; maybe TRBD1 (5 bases). The CDR3 runs to 12 residues. Germline loops: CDR1 SGHNT, CDR2 YENEEA. The CDR3 coding sequence is TGTGCCAGCAGCTTATTATTGGGGCCCCCTAACTTC. It specifies CASSLLLGPPNF.

V is TRBV2 and J is TRBJ1-1, with D unresolved. Trimming cost V 8 bases and J 1 base, with 11 bases left between them. The CDR3 is made up of 13 amino acids. Germline loops: CDR1 SNHLY, CDR2 FYNNEI. In nucleotides, the CDR3 is TGTGCCAGCTATATTAACAGGAACACTGAAGCTTTCTTT. This gives the protein CASYINRNTEAFF.

V usage is TRBV5-4 and J usage is TRBJ2-6, with D unresolved. The V and J ends lost 4 bases and 0 bases respectively, with 11 bases between them. Germline assignment: CDR1 SGHNT and CDR2 YYREEE (reference sequence). This CDR3 has 16 residues. CDR3 protein: CASSRLFLSGANVLTF. Written as DNA, the CDR3 is TGTGCCAGCAGCCGCCTATTCCTCTCTGGGGCCAACGTCCTGACTTTC.

The chain recombines TRBV30 with TRBJ2-2, with 8 nucleotides matching TRBD2. The CDR3 runs to 17 residues. Germline-derived CDR1 and CDR2 are GTSNPN and SVGIG (reference sequence). V shed 0 bases and J 4 bases; nucleotides not matched to a gene: 10. The chain's CDR3 is CAWSVRDGGALTGELFF. The CDR3, as DNA: TGTGCCTGGAGTGTACGGGACGGGGGGGCTCTCACCGGGGAGCTGTTTTTT.

The chain recombines TRBV2 with TRBJ2-7, with a possible D match to TRBD1 (6 bases). Per the germline V gene, CDR1 is SNHLY and CDR2 is FYNNEI. The CDR3 runs 15 residues. Trimming took 4 bases from V and 2 from J, leaving 15 bases between them. In DNA, the CDR3 is TGTGCCAGCAGTGGGCCAGTCAGGACAGCCTACGAGCAGTACTTC. Its translation: CASSGPVRTAYEQYF.

The CDR3 DNA reads TGTGCCAGCAGCTTAGGGTCCGGGGGAGGCTCTGAAGCTTTCTTT. Translating gives CASSLGSGGGSEAFF. The chain has TRBV11-2 and TRBJ1-1; tentative D call: TRBD1 (5 bases). Germline V CDR1 and CDR2: SGHAT, FQNNGV. The CDR3 is 15 amino acids. Between the trimmed V and J ends, which lost 1 base and 6 bases, there was a span of 15 bases.

In its sample, this clone was seen once. This chain links TRBV24-1 with TRBJ2-3, with D possibly being TRBD1 (6 bases). Germline V gene lookup returns CDR1 KGHDR and CDR2 SFDVKD. This CDR3 has 16 amino acids. V was shortened by 3 bases and J by 0 bases, with 12 bases between the two germline ends. CDR3 region: CATSDTGKRSTDTQYF. The CDR3 region has the DNA TGTGCCACCAGTGATACAGGGAAGCGAAGCACAGATACGCAGTATTTT.

J is TRBJ1-2 and V is TRBV19; maybe TRBD1 (5 bases). Germline V CDR1 and CDR2: LNHDA, SQIVND (reference sequence). The ends were cut back, 11 bases at V and 1 base at J, with 11 bases in the middle. The CDR3 loop spans 12 amino acids. In nucleotides, the CDR3 is TGTGCCGTACCCAGGGATAACTATGGCTACACCTTC. This translates into CAVPRDNYGYTF. The full variable domain, completed using reference TRBV19 and TRBJ1-2, is DGGITQSPKYLFRKEGQNVTLSCEQNLNHDAMYWYRQDPGQGLRLIYYSQIVNDFQKGDIAEGYSVSREKKESFPLTVTSAQKNPTAFYLCAVPRDNYGYTFGSGTRLTVV.

The rearrangement joins TRBV23-1 to TRBJ1-2; TRBD1 matches at 9 bases. TRBV23-1 is marked as an open reading frame, function uncertain. This CDR3 is 16 amino acids long. The V and J ends lost 2 bases and 4 bases, in that order; junction bases with no gene match: 8. Here the CDR3 reads CASSQARDRVFYGYTF. The CDR3 DNA reads TGCGCCAGCAGTCAAGCCCGGGACAGGGTCTTCTATGGCTACACCTTC.

The V call is TRBV5-1, the J call TRBJ2-3; D uncertain. The CDR3 extends over 14 amino acids. V was clipped by 4 bases and J by 0 bases, with 9 bases between them. Per germline, CDR1 SGHRS and CDR2 YFSETQ. CDR3 in amino acids: CASSGGSSTDTQYF. The CDR3 nucleotides are TGCGCCAGCAGCGGCGGTAGTAGCACAGATACGCAGTATTTT.

This clone was counted once. This chain links TRBV30 with TRBJ1-2, with 8 bases identical to TRBD1. CDR3 length: 13 residues. Losses at the gene ends were 1 base for V and 5 bases for J; bases not matched to a gene: 3. Germline lookup yields CDR1 GTSNPN and CDR2 SVGIG (reference sequence). CDR3 loop: CAWSATGEYGYTF. CDR3 in DNA: TGTGCCTGGAGTGCGACAGGGGAATATGGCTACACCTTC.

This chain joins TRBV7-8 and TRBJ1-3; D gene unclear. Per the germline V gene, CDR1 is SGHVS and CDR2 is FQNEAQ. Trimming removed 3 bases from V and 0 bases from J, with 15 bases in between. The CDR3 is made up of 17 amino acids. The CDR3 loop is CASSFPYSLSSGNTIYF. Here the CDR3 DNA reads TGTGCCAGCAGCTTTCCTTACAGTCTAAGCTCTGGAAACACCATATATTTT.

The chain links TRBV19 to TRBJ1-4, with a possible D match to TRBD1 (5 bases). Germline V gives CDR1 LNHDA, CDR2 SQIVND (reference sequence). With 6 bases removed from V and 4 bases from J, the gap between germline ends came to 15 bases. The CDR3 totals 15 residues. The CDR3 region is CASSPSGVFNEKLFF. CDR3 in DNA: TGTGCCAGTAGCCCGTCGGGGGTCTTTAATGAAAAACTGTTTTTT.

The J gene is TRBJ2-5, the V gene TRBV19; no firm D call. Trimming took off 5 bases at V and 8 bases at J, with 12 bases between the two ends. Germline V gene lookup returns CDR1 LNHDA and CDR2 SQIVND (reference sequence). The CDR3 has 12 amino acids. Here the CDR3 reads CASSPIPGTQYF. CDR3 coding DNA: TGTGCCAGTAGTCCCATCCCGGGTACCCAGTACTTC.

A single count supports this clone. The V gene is TRBV7-2, the J gene TRBJ1-1; D is unclear. Germline V gene sequence: CDR1 SGHTA, CDR2 FQGNSA. The CDR3 contains 15 residues. V lost 0 bases and J lost 1, with 9 bases in between. The CDR3 bases are TGTGCCAGCAGCTTAGCCCCCCGGAGGAACACTGAAGCTTTCTTT. Its translation: CASSLAPRRNTEAFF.

This chain uses TRBV7-2 with TRBJ2-3; tentatively, D is TRBD1 (5 bases). The CDR3 spans 15 residues. Trimming shortened V by 5 bases and J by 6 bases, and 18 bases separated the two germline ends. The germline gives CDR1 SGHTA, CDR2 FQGNSA. CDR3 residues: CASSESGAASDTQYF. Written as DNA, the CDR3 is TGTGCCAGCAGCGAAAGTGGGGCCGCCAGTGATACGCAGTATTTT.

The V and J genes are TRBV9 and TRBJ2-1; TRBD2 matches at 10 bases. Germline CDR1 reads SGDLS; CDR2 reads YYNGEE. J was trimmed by 10 bases and V by 0 bases; bases with no gene match: 10. The CDR3 is made up of 16 amino acids. CDR3 DNA: TGTGCCAGCAGCGTAGTTAGCGGGGGGCAACCTTTGGAGCAGTTCTTC. Its protein is CASSVVSGGQPLEQFF.

This sequence joins TRBV18 and TRBJ2-7; D call uncertain. Trimming removed 1 base at V and 5 bases at J, with 6 bases between. Germline V gene data show CDR1 as KGHSH and CDR2 as LQKENI. The CDR3 length is 12 residues. The CDR3 DNA sequence: TGTGCCAGCTCACCACTGGGCCACGAGCAGTACTTC. Translating it yields CASSPLGHEQYF.